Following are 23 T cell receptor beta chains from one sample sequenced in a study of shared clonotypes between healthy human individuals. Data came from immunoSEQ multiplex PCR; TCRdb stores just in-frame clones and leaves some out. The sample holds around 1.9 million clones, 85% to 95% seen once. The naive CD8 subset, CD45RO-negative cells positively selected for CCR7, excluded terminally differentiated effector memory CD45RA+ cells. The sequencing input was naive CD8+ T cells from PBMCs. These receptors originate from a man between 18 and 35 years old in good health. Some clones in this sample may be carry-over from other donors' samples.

CDR3 residues: CASSIKGTSGRLQYF. The CDR3 nucleotides are TGTGCCAGCAGTATAAAGGGGACTAGCGGGAGACTCCAGTACTTC. V gene TRBV28 combines with J gene TRBJ2-4, with 14 bases fitting TRBD2. Germline loops: CDR1 MDHEN, CDR2 SYDVKM. V dropped 5 bases and J dropped 13; count of bases not matched to a gene: 10. The CDR3 length is 15 residues.

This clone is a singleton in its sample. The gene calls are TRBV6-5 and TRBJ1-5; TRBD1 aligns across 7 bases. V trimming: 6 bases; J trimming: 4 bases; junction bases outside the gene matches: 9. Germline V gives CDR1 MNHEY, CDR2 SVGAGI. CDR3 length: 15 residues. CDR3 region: CASRGAGTVNQPQHF. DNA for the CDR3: TGTGCCAGCAGGGGGGCCGGGACAGTTAATCAGCCCCAGCATTTT.

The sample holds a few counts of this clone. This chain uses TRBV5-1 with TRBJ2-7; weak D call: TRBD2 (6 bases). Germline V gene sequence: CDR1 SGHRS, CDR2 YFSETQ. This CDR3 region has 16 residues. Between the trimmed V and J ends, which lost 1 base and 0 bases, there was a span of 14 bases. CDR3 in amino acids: CASSLLGEESSYEQYF. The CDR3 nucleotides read TGCGCCAGCAGCTTGTTGGGGGAGGAGAGCTCCTACGAGCAGTACTTC.

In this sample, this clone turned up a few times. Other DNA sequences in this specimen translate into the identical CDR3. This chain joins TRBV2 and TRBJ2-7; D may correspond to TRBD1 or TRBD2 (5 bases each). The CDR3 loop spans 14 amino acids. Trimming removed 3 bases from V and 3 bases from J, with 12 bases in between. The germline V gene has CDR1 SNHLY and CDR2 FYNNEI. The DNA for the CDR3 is TGTGCCAGCAGTGACCCGGGGACGGGCTACGAGCAGTACTTC. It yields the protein CASSDPGTGYEQYF.

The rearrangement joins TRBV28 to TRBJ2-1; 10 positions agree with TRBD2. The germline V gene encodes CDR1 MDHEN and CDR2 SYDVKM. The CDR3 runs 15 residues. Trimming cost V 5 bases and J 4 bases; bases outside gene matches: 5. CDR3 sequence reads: CASSHGLAEYNEQFF. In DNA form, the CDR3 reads TGTGCCAGCAGTCATGGACTAGCGGAATACAATGAGCAGTTCTTC.

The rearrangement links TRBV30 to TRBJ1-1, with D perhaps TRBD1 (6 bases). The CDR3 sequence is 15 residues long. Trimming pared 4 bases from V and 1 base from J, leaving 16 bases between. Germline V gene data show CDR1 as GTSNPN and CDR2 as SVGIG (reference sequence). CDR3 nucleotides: TGTGCCTGGACCCCCGGGGAAGGGGGGAACACTGAAGCTTTCTTT. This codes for CAWTPGEGGNTEAFF.

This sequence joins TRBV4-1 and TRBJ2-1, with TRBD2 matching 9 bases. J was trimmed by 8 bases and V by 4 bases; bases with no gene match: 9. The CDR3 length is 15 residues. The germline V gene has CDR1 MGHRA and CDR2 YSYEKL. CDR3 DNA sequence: TGCGCCAGCAGCCGCCATAGCGGGAGTATAGATGAGCAGTTCTTC. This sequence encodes CASSRHSGSIDEQFF.

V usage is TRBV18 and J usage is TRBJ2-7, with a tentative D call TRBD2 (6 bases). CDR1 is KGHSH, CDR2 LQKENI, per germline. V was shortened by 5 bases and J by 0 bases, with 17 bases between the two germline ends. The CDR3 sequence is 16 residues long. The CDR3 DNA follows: TGTGCCAGCTCAAACCCCTTGGGGGGATACTCCTACGAGCAGTACTTC. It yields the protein CASSNPLGGYSYEQYF.

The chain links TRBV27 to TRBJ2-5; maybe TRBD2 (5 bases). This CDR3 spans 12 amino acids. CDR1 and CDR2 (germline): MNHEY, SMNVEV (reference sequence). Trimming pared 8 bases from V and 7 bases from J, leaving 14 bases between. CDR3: CASRQGGGTQYF. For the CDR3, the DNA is TGTGCCAGCCGACAAGGCGGAGGGACCCAGTACTTC.

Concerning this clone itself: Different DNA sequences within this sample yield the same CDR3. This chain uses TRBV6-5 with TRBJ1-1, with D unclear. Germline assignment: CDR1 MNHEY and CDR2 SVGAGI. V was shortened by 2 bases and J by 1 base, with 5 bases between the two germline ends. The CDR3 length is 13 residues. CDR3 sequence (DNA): TGTGCCAGCAGTTACGAGGAGAACACTGAAGCTTTCTTT. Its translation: CASSYEENTEAFF.

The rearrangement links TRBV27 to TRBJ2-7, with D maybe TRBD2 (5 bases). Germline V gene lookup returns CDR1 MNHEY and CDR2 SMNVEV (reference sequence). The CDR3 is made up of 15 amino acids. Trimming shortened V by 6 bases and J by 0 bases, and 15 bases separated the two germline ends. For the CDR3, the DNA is TGTGCCAGCAGGCCGCGGGCGGGCCGCTCCTACGAGCAGTACTTC. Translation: CASRPRAGRSYEQYF.

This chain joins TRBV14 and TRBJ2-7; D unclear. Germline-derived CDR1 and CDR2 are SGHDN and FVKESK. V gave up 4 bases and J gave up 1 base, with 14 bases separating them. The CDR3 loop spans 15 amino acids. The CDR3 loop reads CASSPPAHRSYEQYF. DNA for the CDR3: TGTGCCAGCAGCCCGCCCGCGCACAGATCCTACGAGCAGTACTTC.

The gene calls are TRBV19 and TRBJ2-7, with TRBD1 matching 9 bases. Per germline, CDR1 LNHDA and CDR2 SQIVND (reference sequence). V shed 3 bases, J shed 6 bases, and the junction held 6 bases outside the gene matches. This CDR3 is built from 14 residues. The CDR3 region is CASSIAQGAGEQYF. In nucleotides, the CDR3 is TGTGCCAGTAGTATTGCACAGGGGGCTGGCGAGCAGTACTTC.

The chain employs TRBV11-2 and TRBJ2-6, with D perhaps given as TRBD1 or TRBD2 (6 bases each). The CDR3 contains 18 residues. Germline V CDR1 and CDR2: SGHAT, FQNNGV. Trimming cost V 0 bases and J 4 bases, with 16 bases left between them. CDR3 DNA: TGTGCCAGCAGCTTAGAAAGGGGGGCGCTTGCCGGGGCCAACGTCCTGACTTTC. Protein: CASSLERGALAGANVLTF. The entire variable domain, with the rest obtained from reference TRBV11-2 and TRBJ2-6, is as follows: EAGVAQSPRYKIIEKRQSVAFWCNPISGHATLYWYQQILGQGPKLLIQFQNNGVVDDSQLPKDRFSAERLKGVDSTLKIQPAKLEDSAVYLCASSLERGALAGANVLTFGAGSRLTVL.

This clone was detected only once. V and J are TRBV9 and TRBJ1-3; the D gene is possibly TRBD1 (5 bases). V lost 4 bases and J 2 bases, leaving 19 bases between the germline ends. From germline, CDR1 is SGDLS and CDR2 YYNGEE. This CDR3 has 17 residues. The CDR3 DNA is TGTGCCAGCAGCCCCCATCCGGGACGGATTCCTGGAAACACCATATATTTT. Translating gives CASSPHPGRIPGNTIYF.

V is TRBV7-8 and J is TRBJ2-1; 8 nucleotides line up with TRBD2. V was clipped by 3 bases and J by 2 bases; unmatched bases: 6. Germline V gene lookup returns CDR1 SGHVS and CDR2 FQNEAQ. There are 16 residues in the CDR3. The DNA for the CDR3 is TGTGCCAGCAGCTTCGCGGGACTAGACACCTACAATGAGCAGTTCTTC. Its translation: CASSFAGLDTYNEQFF.

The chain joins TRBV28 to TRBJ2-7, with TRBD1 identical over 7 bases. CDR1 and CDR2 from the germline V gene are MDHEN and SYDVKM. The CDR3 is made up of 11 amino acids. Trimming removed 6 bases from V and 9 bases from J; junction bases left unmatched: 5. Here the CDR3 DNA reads TGTGCCAGCAGGCGACAGGGAGCGCAGTACTTC. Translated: CASRRQGAQYF.

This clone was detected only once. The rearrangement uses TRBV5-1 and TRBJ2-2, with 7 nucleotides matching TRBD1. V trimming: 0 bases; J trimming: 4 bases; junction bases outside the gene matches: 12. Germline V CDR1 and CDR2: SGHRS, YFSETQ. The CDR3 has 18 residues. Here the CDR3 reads CASSLEGARAGFTGELFF. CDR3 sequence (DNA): TGCGCCAGCAGCTTGGAGGGGGCTCGCGCCGGGTTCACCGGGGAGCTGTTTTTT.

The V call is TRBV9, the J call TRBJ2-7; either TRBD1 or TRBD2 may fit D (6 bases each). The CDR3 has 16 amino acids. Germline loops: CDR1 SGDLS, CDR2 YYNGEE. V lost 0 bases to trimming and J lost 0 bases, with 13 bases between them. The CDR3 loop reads CASSVGGGGRSYEQYF. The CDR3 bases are TGTGCCAGCAGCGTAGGAGGTGGGGGGCGCTCCTACGAGCAGTACTTC.

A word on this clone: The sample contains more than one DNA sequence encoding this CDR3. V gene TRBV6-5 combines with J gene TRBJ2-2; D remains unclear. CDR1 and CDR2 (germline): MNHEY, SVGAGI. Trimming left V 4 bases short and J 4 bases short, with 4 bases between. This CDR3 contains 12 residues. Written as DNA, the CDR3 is TGTGCCAGCAGTTTAGGCACCGGGGAGCTGTTTTTT. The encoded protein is CASSLGTGELFF.

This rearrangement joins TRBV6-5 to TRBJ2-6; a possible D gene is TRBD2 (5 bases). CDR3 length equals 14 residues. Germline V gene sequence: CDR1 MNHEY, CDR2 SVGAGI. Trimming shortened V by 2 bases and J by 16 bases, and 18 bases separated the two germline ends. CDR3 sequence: CASSYPRVPGELTF. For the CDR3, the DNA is TGTGCCAGCAGTTACCCGCGGGTGCCCGGGGAGCTGACTTTC.

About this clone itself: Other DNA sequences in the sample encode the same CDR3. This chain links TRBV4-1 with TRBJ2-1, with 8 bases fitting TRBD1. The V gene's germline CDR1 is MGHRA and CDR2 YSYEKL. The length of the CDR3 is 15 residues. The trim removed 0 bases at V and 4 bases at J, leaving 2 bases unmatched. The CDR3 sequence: CASSQDRGRYNEQFF. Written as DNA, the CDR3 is TGCGCCAGCAGCCAAGACAGGGGGCGTTACAATGAGCAGTTCTTC.

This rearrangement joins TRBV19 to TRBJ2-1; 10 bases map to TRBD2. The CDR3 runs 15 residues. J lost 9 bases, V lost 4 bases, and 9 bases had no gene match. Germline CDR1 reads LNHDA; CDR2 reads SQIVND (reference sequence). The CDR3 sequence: CASSRVVLAGGEQFF. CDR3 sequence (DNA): TGTGCCAGTAGTAGGGTGGTGTTAGCGGGAGGTGAGCAGTTCTTC.